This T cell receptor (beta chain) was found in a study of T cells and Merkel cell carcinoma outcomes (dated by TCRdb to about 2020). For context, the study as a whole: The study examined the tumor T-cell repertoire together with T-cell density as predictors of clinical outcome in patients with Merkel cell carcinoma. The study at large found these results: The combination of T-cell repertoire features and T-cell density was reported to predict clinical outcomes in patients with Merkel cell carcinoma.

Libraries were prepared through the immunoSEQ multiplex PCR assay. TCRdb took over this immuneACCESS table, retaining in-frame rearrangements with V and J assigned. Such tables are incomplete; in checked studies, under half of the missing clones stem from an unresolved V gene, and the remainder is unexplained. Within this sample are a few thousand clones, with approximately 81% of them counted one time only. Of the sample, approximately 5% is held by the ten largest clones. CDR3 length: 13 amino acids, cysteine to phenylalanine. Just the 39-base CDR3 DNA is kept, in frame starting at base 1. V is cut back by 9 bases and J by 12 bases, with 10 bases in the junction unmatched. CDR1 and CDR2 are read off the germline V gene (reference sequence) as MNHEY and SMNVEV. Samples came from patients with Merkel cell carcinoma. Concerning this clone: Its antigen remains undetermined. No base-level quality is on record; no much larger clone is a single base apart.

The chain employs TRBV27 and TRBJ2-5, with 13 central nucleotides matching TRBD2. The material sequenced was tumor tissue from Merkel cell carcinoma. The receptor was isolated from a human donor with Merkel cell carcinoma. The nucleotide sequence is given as TGTGCCAGTTCGTGGACTAGCGGGAGAGCGGAGTACTTC. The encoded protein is CASSWTSGRAEYF.